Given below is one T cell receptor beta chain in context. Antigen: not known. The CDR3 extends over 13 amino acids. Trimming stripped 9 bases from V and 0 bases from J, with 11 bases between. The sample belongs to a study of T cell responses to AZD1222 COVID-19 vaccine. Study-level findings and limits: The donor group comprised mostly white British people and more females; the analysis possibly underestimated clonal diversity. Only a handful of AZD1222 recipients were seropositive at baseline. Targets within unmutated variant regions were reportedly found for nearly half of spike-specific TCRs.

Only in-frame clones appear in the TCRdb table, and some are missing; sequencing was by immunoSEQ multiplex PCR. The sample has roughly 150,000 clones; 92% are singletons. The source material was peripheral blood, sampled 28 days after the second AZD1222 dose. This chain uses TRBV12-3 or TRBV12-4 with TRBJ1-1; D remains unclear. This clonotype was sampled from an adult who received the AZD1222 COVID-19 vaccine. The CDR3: CASSPTMNTEAFF. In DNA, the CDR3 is TGTGCCAGTAGCCCGACCATGAACACTGAAGCTTTCTTT.